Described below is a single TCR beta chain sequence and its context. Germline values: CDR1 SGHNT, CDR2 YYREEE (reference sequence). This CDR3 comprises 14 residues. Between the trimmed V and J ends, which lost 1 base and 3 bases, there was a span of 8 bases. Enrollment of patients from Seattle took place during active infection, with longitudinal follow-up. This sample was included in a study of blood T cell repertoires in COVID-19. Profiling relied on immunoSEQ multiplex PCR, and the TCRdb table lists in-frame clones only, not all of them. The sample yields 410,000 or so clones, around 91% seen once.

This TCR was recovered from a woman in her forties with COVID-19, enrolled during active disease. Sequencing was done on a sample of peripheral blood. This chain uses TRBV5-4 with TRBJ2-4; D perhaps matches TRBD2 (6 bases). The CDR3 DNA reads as TGTGCCAGCAGCTTGTGGGGGGACAAAAACATTCAGTACTTC. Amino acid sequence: CASSLWGDKNIQYF.